A selection of T cell receptor beta chains follows, all from one sample in a study of type 1 regulatory T cells. MiXCR was run by TCRdb on the reads, yielding one entry per CDR3 protein. Among about 62,000 distinct CDR3 sequences listed, 62% were seen once. The antigens these receptors bind are not known. The sequenced sample consisted of cultured non-Tr1 T cells, either the whole culture or a sorted T cell fraction (not recorded which). Receptors were obtained from a human donor in good health. CDR3s include the opening cysteine and the closing phenylalanine or tryptophan. Fields, in order: J gene, D gene, V gene, CDR3 protein. A D gene is named only where the DNA matches it firmly.

TRBJ1-1 . TRBV20-1 CSASNRLNTEAFF
TRBJ2-2 . TRBV5-1 CASSLGGANTGELFF
TRBJ1-2 . TRBV7-2 CASASAQVFGYTF
TRBJ2-1 . TRBV10-2 CASRNRQPQGNEQFF
TRBJ2-7 TRBD1 TRBV20-1 CSARPPGTGTYEQYF
TRBJ1-5 TRBD1 TRBV6-6 CATRPGQGVGNQPQHF
TRBJ2-3 . TRBV10-3 CAINGGMVDTQYF
TRBJ1-5 . TRBV28 CASSGDRPQHF
TRBJ1-2 . TRBV19 CASSSQVRDGYTF
TRBJ1-3 . TRBV5-1 CASSWEEGNTIYF
TRBJ2-5 TRBD1 TRBV28 CASSLEQGVRKTQYF
TRBJ1-1 . TRBV27 CASTRGRHEMNTEAFF
TRBJ1-5 . TRBV6-1 CASSDSGIGNQPQHF
TRBJ2-5 . TRBV19 CASSGDSQETQYF
TRBJ2-3 TRBD2 TRBV28 CASWTSGRRADTQYF
TRBJ2-5 . TRBV5-1 CASSPGAGPGTQYF
TRBJ2-3 . TRBV19 CASSTAEKSTDTQYF
TRBJ2-5 . TRBV7-9 CASSYGASYQETQYF
TRBJ2-7 TRBD1 TRBV15 CATSRDGQGAFDEQYF
TRBJ2-4 . TRBV18 CASSPLSVGAKNIQYF
TRBJ2-7 TRBD2 TRBV5-1 CASSTGGSLEQYF
TRBJ1-6 . TRBV4-1 CASSQSAAHGTNSPLHF
TRBJ2-7 TRBD1 TRBV6-2/TRBV6-3 CASSRGQVSYEQYF
TRBJ2-2 TRBD2 TRBV6-4 CASSEELAGVTGELFF
TRBJ2-7 TRBD2 TRBV20-1 CSAEVLAGNEQYF
TRBJ1-5 . TRBV6-2/TRBV6-3 CASSSSDREVTGPQHF
TRBJ2-7 . TRBV5-1 CASRDRDEQYF
TRBJ2-7 TRBD2 TRBV24-1 CATSDSGRRGLADSYEQYF
TRBJ1-5 . TRBV3-1 CASSQARDQPQHF
TRBJ2-7 . TRBV12-3/TRBV12-4 CASRKAGQFYEQYF
TRBJ2-5 TRBD1 TRBV6-1 CASRTGTGEETQYF
TRBJ2-2 . TRBV5-1 CASSLDYTGELFF
TRBJ1-1 . TRBV20-1 CSARPPGGVGTEAFF
TRBJ2-1 TRBD2 TRBV5-6 CASNFYGLAGPVEQFF
TRBJ2-3 . TRBV20-1 CSAQTTGTDTQYF
TRBJ2-4 TRBD2 TRBV7-2 CASSLAAGGLDIQYF
TRBJ2-3 . TRBV24-1 CATSDFRPTQYF
TRBJ2-1 . TRBV12-3/TRBV12-4 CASTPGNRDNEQFF
TRBJ1-2 . TRBV19 CASRQANYGYTF
TRBJ1-1 . TRBV19 CASSINGRTDEAFF
TRBJ1-5 . TRBV15 CATSRDQQPQHF
TRBJ1-2 . TRBV12-3/TRBV12-4 CASSFGPSDYGYTF
TRBJ2-1 TRBD1 TRBV19 CASSRGQNSYNEQFF
TRBJ2-5 TRBD2 TRBV15 CATSSRLAGGQETQYF
TRBJ2-1 . TRBV15 CATSTPFRGYYNEQFF
TRBJ2-4 . TRBV7-9 CASSLSRGGGDIQYF
TRBJ1-2 TRBD1 TRBV12-3/TRBV12-4 CASSLAIQGAEVYGYTF
TRBJ2-7 . TRBV12-3/TRBV12-4 CASTSRTANYEQYF
TRBJ2-3 . TRBV3-1 CASSPSRDTQYF
TRBJ2-5 TRBD2 TRBV11-2 CASSSNTGGGETQYF
TRBJ1-1 . TRBV12-3/TRBV12-4 CASSLIQGNTEAFF
TRBJ2-3 . TRBV20-1 CSARSRDTDTQYF